A single sample gave rise to the 9 T cell receptor beta chains below, sequenced in a study of cytomegalovirus exposure and HLA in healthy donors. In the PCR, 60 Vbeta and 13 Jbeta primers were used. TCRdb's copy holds only in-frame clones and misses some; the assay was immunoSEQ multiplex PCR. The table lists 82,000 or so clones, about 9.4% of them singletons. The sequencing input was PBMCs. The receptors were sampled from a man between 60 and 75 years old in good health and CMV-seropositive.

The sample holds a few counts of this clone. The chain has TRBV6-6 and TRBJ1-6; D is possibly TRBD1 (5 bases). This CDR3 spans 12 amino acids. Trimming shortened V by 8 bases and J by 9 bases, and 11 bases separated the two germline ends. The V gene's germline CDR1 is MNHNY and CDR2 SVGAGI (reference sequence). The CDR3 DNA follows: TGTGCCAGCTCCGACAGAGGTTCACCCCTCCACTTT. It is translated as CASSDRGSPLHF.

V is TRBV4-1 and J is TRBJ2-3, with 10 positions matching TRBD2. This CDR3 spans 16 amino acids. The ends lost 4 bases at V and 6 bases at J; junction bases unmatched: 10. CDR1 is MGHRA and CDR2 is YSYEKL in the germline V gene. CDR3 coding DNA: TGCGCCAGCAGCCCCGCCGGGACTAGCGTTTCGGATACGCAGTATTTT. It encodes CASSPAGTSVSDTQYF.

Only a few counts were recorded for this clone. Written as DNA, the CDR3 is TGTGCCAGCAGCTTAGCCCTCGGGGGAACTGAAGCTTTCTTT. Its protein is CASSLALGGTEAFF. The chain combines TRBV7-9 with TRBJ1-1; D is perhaps TRBD1 (5 bases). The ends were cut back, 0 bases at V and 5 bases at J, with 10 bases in the middle. The CDR3 totals 14 residues. Germline CDR1 SEHNR, CDR2 FQNEAQ (reference sequence).

In its sample, this clone was seen a few times. One junction end disagrees with the germline gene, perhaps due to a read error. The CDR3 protein is CASSLGAVYGYTF. The CDR3 DNA is TGCGCCAGCAGTTTGGGTGCAGTCTATGGCTACACCTTC. The V and J genes are TRBV5-1 and TRBJ1-2; the D is unclear. Germline-derived CDR1 and CDR2 are SGHRS and YFSETQ. This CDR3 region has 13 residues.

V usage is TRBV19 and J usage is TRBJ2-5; the D gene is possibly TRBD2 (6 bases). Germline lookup yields CDR1 LNHDA and CDR2 SQIVND (reference sequence). Trimming removed 5 bases from V and 5 bases from J, with 15 bases in between. The CDR3 is 14 residues long. The CDR3 loop reads CASSRQGGGETQYF. CDR3 bases: TGTGCCAGTAGTCGGCAGGGTGGAGGGGAGACCCAGTACTTC.

The chain uses TRBV9 and TRBJ2-2, with D possibly matching TRBD1 (6 bases). Germline assignment: CDR1 SGDLS and CDR2 YYNGEE. CDR3 length: 15 residues. Trimming pared 3 bases from V and 3 bases from J, leaving 12 bases between. In nucleotides, the CDR3 is TGTGCCAGCAGCGCCCGGACAGTTGACACCGGGGAGCTGTTTTTT. It specifies CASSARTVDTGELFF.

This clone has just a few counts. The V and J genes are TRBV27 and TRBJ2-2; no definite D call. The CDR3 sequence is 12 residues long. Germline CDR1 and CDR2: MNHEY and SMNVEV (reference sequence). The V and J ends lost 7 bases and 5 bases respectively, with 8 bases between them. CDR3: CASTGGTGELFF. The CDR3 nucleotides are TGTGCCAGCACCGGCGGAACCGGGGAGCTGTTTTTT.

This clone has more than one count but fewer than ten. V is TRBV5-1 and J is TRBJ1-4; D gene uncertain. Germline CDR1 reads SGHRS; CDR2 reads YFSETQ. The CDR3 has 15 amino acids. V was cut by 4 bases and J by 6 bases, with 16 bases left in between. In DNA form, the CDR3 reads TGCGCCAGCAGCCCGGGAGGATCCCCCGATGAAAAACTGTTTTTT. Translated, it gives CASSPGGSPDEKLFF.

This clone was found a few times. The rearrangement links TRBV19 to TRBJ1-5; TRBD1 might be the D (6 bases). V lost 5 bases and J 2 bases, leaving 16 bases between the germline ends. The CDR3 spans 16 residues. The germline V gene encodes CDR1 LNHDA and CDR2 SQIVND (reference sequence). CDR3 amino acids: CASSPRGAGGNQPQHF. Written as DNA, the CDR3 is TGTGCCAGTAGTCCCCGGGGGGCGGGAGGCAATCAGCCCCAGCATTTT. Variable domain in full (rest from reference TRBV19 and TRBJ1-5): DGGITQSPKYLFRKEGQNVTLSCEQNLNHDAMYWYRQDPGQGLRLIYYSQIVNDFQKGDIAEGYSVSREKKESFPLTVTSAQKNPTAFYLCASSPRGAGGNQPQHFGDGTRLSIL.